This TCR beta chain was captured in a study of early stage breast cancer tumors. Study-wide context: Average read coverage per sample was roughly 9.3-fold.

Notes on this clone: What it binds is not known. The junction departs from germline at one end; a sequencing error may be responsible.

Germline CDR1 reads LGHNT; CDR2 reads FRNRAP. This CDR3 region has 16 residues. Study results and limitations: Bulk DNA sequencing of unsorted cells missed chain pairing and markers. Enriched TCRB sequences shared across patients were mostly commonly generated sequences.

Sequenced by immunoSEQ multiplex PCR; TCRdb stores in-frame clones only, minus some. This sample carries fewer than 30,000 clones, about 59% of them seen once, and the ten largest clones take 8.5%. This sequence joins TRBV12-5 and TRBJ2-1, with D perhaps matching TRBD2 (5 bases). The TCR originated in a person aged 50 to 59 with breast cancer. The material sequenced was breast tumor tissue. The CDR3 nucleotides are TGTACTAGTGGTTTGGAGAGGACGGCCTTGGGAAATGAGCAGTTCTTC. Encoded protein: CTSGLERTALGNEQFF.